This TCR beta chain comes out of a study of T cells in women clearing cervical HPV infection. Sequencing used immunoSEQ multiplex PCR; TCRdb keeps in-frame clones, though not all of them. There are about 19,000 clones in the sample, with 5.2% held by the top ten. With V trimmed by 5 bases and J by 10 bases, 6 bases remained unmatched. The CDR3 is 14 amino acids. General study points: Cases and controls were distinguished at AUC 0.65 to 0.85 by richness and V genes. Repertoire richness, not evenness, was significantly elevated in CIN3+ cases versus controls. Unknown T-cell numbers per sample may underlie the richness differences.

With respect to this clone: Its target is unknown. The missing CDR3 end, 3 residues past where the read stops, is filled in from the germline J gene.

Sequencing was carried out using blood buffy coat. The clonotype was recovered from a woman aged 18 to 75 with a cervical HPV16 infection that either progressed to CIN3+ or cleared (not recorded which). V usage is TRBV12-3 or TRBV12-4 and J usage is TRBJ1-6, with 9 bases matching TRBD1. The part of the CDR3 DNA that was read is TGTGCCAGCAGTCAGGGACAGGGAGTCTCACCC. This translates into CASSQGQGVSP. The entire CDR3 is CASSQGQGVSPLHF.